A selection of T cell receptor beta chains follows, all from one sample in a study of technical replicates of blood from a handful of donors. TCRdb's table, derived via immunoSEQ multiplex PCR, lists solely in-frame clones and lacks some. In the table there are tens of thousands of clones, almost 98% of which are singletons. Input material: T cells isolated from PBMCs. The receptors derive from a human donor in good health. The conserved cysteine and the conserved F or W are not part of the CDR3 here. Fields, in order: V gene, D gene, J gene, CDR3 protein. D genes are given only for firm matches.

V gene: TRBV19; D gene: NA; J gene: TRBJ1-1; CDR3 protein: ASSTPGDTEAF
V gene: TRBV7-3; D gene: TRBD2; J gene: TRBJ2-1; CDR3 protein: ASSPVRLAQVGSYNEQF
V gene: TRBV6-1; D gene: NA; J gene: TRBJ2-5; CDR3 protein: ASRGVLYQETQY
V gene: TRBV18; D gene: TRBD1; J gene: TRBJ2-7; CDR3 protein: ASSPQRRDGTGSSYEQY
V gene: TRBV14; D gene: NA; J gene: TRBJ2-7; CDR3 protein: ASSQEGWTEFAGRPYEQY
V gene: TRBV5-4; D gene: NA; J gene: TRBJ2-4; CDR3 protein: ASSFSLELALAKNIQY
V gene: TRBV5-1; D gene: NA; J gene: TRBJ1-3; CDR3 protein: ASSSQQGNTIY
V gene: TRBV7-2; D gene: NA; J gene: TRBJ1-2; CDR3 protein: ASSFQGQYGYT
V gene: TRBV28; D gene: TRBD1; J gene: TRBJ2-1; CDR3 protein: ASTFPGQGGYEQF
V gene: TRBV10-3; D gene: NA; J gene: TRBJ1-1; CDR3 protein: AISATGAEAF
V gene: TRBV6-5; D gene: NA; J gene: TRBJ2-1; CDR3 protein: ASSSSGGSYNEQF
V gene: TRBV11-2; D gene: NA; J gene: TRBJ1-2; CDR3 protein: ASNPSHRVGGYT
V gene: TRBV5-4; D gene: NA; J gene: TRBJ1-2; CDR3 protein: ASSLASGGTDYGYT
V gene: TRBV7-9; D gene: TRBD1; J gene: TRBJ1-1; CDR3 protein: ASRPGTGGWRAF
V gene: TRBV2; D gene: NA; J gene: TRBJ2-5; CDR3 protein: ASSRGLIETETQY
V gene: TRBV4-2; D gene: TRBD2; J gene: TRBJ2-1; CDR3 protein: ASSQLAGGPREQF
V gene: TRBV14; D gene: NA; J gene: TRBJ2-5; CDR3 protein: ASSQAAWGYMQETQY
V gene: TRBV6-5; D gene: TRBD2; J gene: TRBJ2-2; CDR3 protein: ASSSGGYTGELF
V gene: TRBV10-1; D gene: NA; J gene: TRBJ1-1; CDR3 protein: ASSEGDTEAF
V gene: TRBV14; D gene: NA; J gene: TRBJ2-2; CDR3 protein: ASIAAANTGELF
V gene: TRBV10-2; D gene: TRBD2; J gene: TRBJ2-2; CDR3 protein: ASSEGTSGSPGTGELF
V gene: TRBV27; D gene: NA; J gene: TRBJ2-7; CDR3 protein: ASSVRGGIAGYEQY
V gene: TRBV2; D gene: TRBD2; J gene: TRBJ2-5; CDR3 protein: ASSPPSGLAGQETQY
V gene: TRBV6-5; D gene: NA; J gene: TRBJ2-5; CDR3 protein: ASRSSDNTQY
V gene: TRBV4-1; D gene: TRBD1; J gene: TRBJ2-1; CDR3 protein: ASSLQPGQGIGEQF
V gene: TRBV5-6; D gene: TRBD1; J gene: TRBJ1-1; CDR3 protein: ASSLGQISAF